This TCR beta chain was captured in a study of CD8 T cells in ankylosing spondylitis (TCRdb year 2017). Regarding the complete study: T cell receptor beta repertoires were profiled in healthy donors and ankylosing spondylitis patients so that disease-linked TCR variants could be found. In total, the full study cohort was made up of 100 to 140 healthy donors and approximately 24 ankylosing spondylitis patients. Peripheral blood samples were taken, and synovial fluid was additionally collected from ankylosing spondylitis patients. Broader findings and caveats from the paper: Some motif variants were previously reported in synovial fluid and blood of reactive arthritis patients, suggesting common disease-initiation mechanisms. A CD8+ phenotype was shown by the disease-linked clones, which were found at relatively low frequencies in peripheral blood. The disease-linked clones were reported to be significantly enriched in matched synovial fluid samples from ankylosing spondylitis patients. A TCR beta motif made up of several highly homologous amino acid variants appeared to be characteristic of blood from ankylosing spondylitis patients.

This clonotype was observed at least ten times. Its specific antigen is unknown. Per-base quality was not reported, and no clone a single base away is much larger than it. The CDR3 contains 14 residues, cysteine and phenylalanine counted. The entry retains the CDR3 DNA only, 42 bases that are in frame from base 1. The V end loses 2 bases and the J end loses 4 bases, and a stretch of 11 bases separates them. CDR1 is given as MNHEY and CDR2 as SMNVEV, both from the germline V gene (reference sequence). Sequenced using an Illumina HiSeq 2500. TCR beta libraries were prepared by quantitative 5'-RACE with molecular barcodes. The published analysis was carried out like this. To identify disease-linked TCR variants, a new computational method was used, one built on a probabilistic model of VDJ rearrangement. The public reads were quality trimmed at Q25 with fastp and then assembled into clones with MiXCR by TCRdb, keeping productive beta chains. Rows are unified per CDR3 protein, each entry keeping the most common DNA and genes. These V and J calls rely on TCRdb rather than the paper's analysis. Here the sample has 500,000 or so distinct CDR3 sequences; under 5.5% occur a single time. The ten biggest clones cover under 4.5% of the sample.

This TCR came from a male donor with ankylosing spondylitis. The chain couples TRBV27 to TRBJ1-1; confidence is insufficient to name the D gene. What was sequenced was blood, either unsorted or a sorted T cell fraction (not recorded which). The nucleotide sequence reads as follows: TGTGCCAGCAGTTTAGACTCTTGGGGCACTGAAGCTTTCTTT. Its translation is CASSLDSWGTEAFF.